The clone carrying this T cell receptor (beta chain) was seen a handful of times. As yet, its antigen is unknown. This sample is drawn from a study of cytomegalovirus exposure and HLA in healthy donors. Study-wide context: Early release data held around 82 million unique TCRs from HLA-typed donors. General study findings and limits: HLA restriction was apparent for most CMV-associated TCR beta chains in a later analysis. Of the V segments, some could not be distinguished, including TRBV6-2 and TRBV6-3, and were excluded.

PCR amplification relied on 60 Vbeta primers (plus 13 Jbeta primers). Method: immunoSEQ multiplex PCR; TCRdb's copy keeps in-frame clones and lacks some. The data show about 130,000 clones, about 85% seen once. Per germline, CDR1 SNHLY and CDR2 FYNNEI. Trimming stripped 4 bases from V and 7 bases from J, with 13 bases between. CDR3 size: 14 residues. This clonotype was sampled from a boy aged 10-17 years in good health and CMV-seronegative. The specimen was PBMCs. This chain links TRBV2 with TRBJ1-4; no reliable D call. The CDR3 here is CASSVEGSGEKLFF. The CDR3, as DNA: TGTGCCAGCAGTGTGGAAGGGAGCGGTGAAAAACTGTTTTTT.